This T cell receptor (beta chain) was sequenced for a study of B cell selection in AIRE deficiency. The sorted conventional CD4 T cells were gated as CD4+CD127+. Controls came from healthy donors unrelated to patients. The data were produced by immunoSEQ multiplex PCR, yet TCRdb's version contains in-frame clones alone and is incomplete. The sample lists about 22,000 clones; roughly 96% were seen once. A word on this clone: Its cognate antigen is unknown.

Study conclusions and caveats: CDR3s were shorter in shared Treg sequences, reflecting few non-templated nucleotide insertions. Tconv and Treg cells from AIRE-deficient patients resembled healthy donors in TCRBV usage, CDR3 length and diversity.

Sequencing was performed on CD4+CD127+ conventional T cells sorted from PBMCs. The sequence was collected from a human donor in good health.

CDR3 sequence: CASRKGPGTSGGNTGELFF. DNA of the CDR3: TGTGCCAGCAGAAAGGGCCCCGGGACTAGCGGGGGGAACACCGGGGAGCTGTTTTTT. The chain employs TRBV7-9 and TRBJ2-2; 14 bases align to TRBD2. With 6 bases clipped from V and 1 base from J, the junction kept 10 bases outside the gene matches. Germline V gene sequence: CDR1 SEHNR, CDR2 FQNEAQ (reference sequence). This CDR3 has 19 residues. Together with reference TRBV7-9 and TRBJ2-2, the CDR3 gives the full variable domain: DTGVSQNPRHKITKRGQNVTFRCDPISEHNRLYWYRQTLGQGPEFLTYFQNEAQLEKSRLLSDRFSAERPKGSFSTLEIQRTEQGDSAMYLCASRKGPGTSGGNTGELFFGEGSRLTVL.